Below, 8 T cell receptor beta chains from the same sample are listed, as sequenced in a study of a mutant IDH1 vaccine in newly diagnosed glioma. Time point meaning: baseline, week 1 (first vaccination visit). Treatment here: pre-vaccination baseline after standard-of-care therapy. The repertoire was sequenced with immunoSEQ multiplex PCR; TCRdb's copy has only in-frame clones and lacks some. This table holds some 22,000 clones, more than 85% found once. The specimen was PBMCs, collected from a glioma patient treated with radiotherapy, temozolomide or both. These receptors all come from a man under 40 with glioma.

The V and J genes are TRBV5-5 and TRBJ2-7; the D gene is possibly TRBD1 (5 bases). Germline V gene data show CDR1 as SGHKS and CDR2 as YYEKEE (reference sequence). The CDR3 consists of 12 residues. V gave up 3 bases and J gave up 4 bases, with 8 bases separating them. DNA for the CDR3: TGTGCCAGCAGCTCCGCAGGGTACGAGCAGTACTTC. This translates into CASSSAGYEQYF.

This clone was observed once. The chain has TRBV6-5 and TRBJ1-1, with no clear D. The CDR3 contains 13 residues. V dropped 5 bases and J dropped 1 base, with 8 bases sitting between them. Germline loops: CDR1 MNHEY, CDR2 SVGAGI. In nucleotides, the CDR3 is TGTGCCAGCAGTCGGGTCCGGAACACTGAAGCTTTCTTT. Translated, it gives CASSRVRNTEAFF.

V is TRBV19 and J is TRBJ2-3; unclear D gene. This CDR3 is built from 14 residues. The V gene lost 5 bases and the J gene lost 1 base, with 10 bases spanning the gap. CDR1 and CDR2 (germline): LNHDA, SQIVND (reference sequence). DNA of the CDR3: TGTGCCAGTAGTCCCCAGTGGGGCACAGATACGCAGTATTTT. Protein sequence: CASSPQWGTDTQYF. The full variable domain, rest sourced from reference TRBV19 and TRBJ2-3, is DGGITQSPKYLFRKEGQNVTLSCEQNLNHDAMYWYRQDPGQGLRLIYYSQIVNDFQKGDIAEGYSVSREKKESFPLTVTSAQKNPTAFYLCASSPQWGTDTQYFGPGTRLTVL.

The table lists this clone with a count of one. This chain joins TRBV30 and TRBJ1-2, with a tentative D call TRBD1 (5 bases). Trimming removed 3 bases at V and 4 bases at J, with 18 bases between. This CDR3 contains 15 residues. From germline, CDR1 is GTSNPN and CDR2 SVGIG (reference sequence). CDR3: CAWSRGELQSYGYTF. The CDR3 nucleotides read TGTGCCTGGAGCCGGGGGGAGTTACAAAGCTATGGCTACACCTTC.

The chain carries TRBV5-4 and TRBJ2-5; 10 positions agree with TRBD1. Trimming at V came to 4 bases and at J to 4 bases, leaving 1 base not matched to a gene. From germline, CDR1 is SGHNT and CDR2 YYREEE (reference sequence). This CDR3 contains 13 residues. CDR3 in amino acids: CASSGQGGETQYF. CDR3 sequence (DNA): TGTGCCAGCAGCGGACAGGGGGGAGAGACCCAGTACTTC.

The chain has TRBV20-1 and TRBJ1-1; unclear D gene. This CDR3 region has 9 residues. Trimming stripped 5 bases from V and 7 bases from J, with 5 bases between. Germline-derived CDR1 and CDR2 are DFQATT and SNEGSKA (reference sequence). CDR3 region: CSAGDEAFF. DNA for the CDR3: TGCAGTGCTGGCGATGAAGCTTTCTTT.

The chain uses TRBV5-1 and TRBJ1-1; the D gene is possibly TRBD1 (5 bases). Germline lookup yields CDR1 SGHRS and CDR2 YFSETQ. V was shortened by 0 bases and J by 0 bases, with 9 bases between the two germline ends. The CDR3 runs to 15 residues. CDR3 protein: CASSLDPGLNTEAFF. CDR3 in DNA: TGCGCCAGCAGCTTGGACCCAGGGTTGAACACTGAAGCTTTCTTT.

A single count supports this clone. The chain is built from TRBV6-1 and TRBJ2-1; D may be TRBD1 (6 bases). The CDR3 sequence is 16 residues long. With 1 base removed from V and 1 base from J, the gap between germline ends came to 11 bases. Germline V gene lookup returns CDR1 MNHNS and CDR2 SASEGT. CDR3 nucleotide sequence: TGTGCCAGCAGTGAAGGTCCGAGGGGGTCCTACAATGAGCAGTTCTTC. Translating it yields CASSEGPRGSYNEQFF.